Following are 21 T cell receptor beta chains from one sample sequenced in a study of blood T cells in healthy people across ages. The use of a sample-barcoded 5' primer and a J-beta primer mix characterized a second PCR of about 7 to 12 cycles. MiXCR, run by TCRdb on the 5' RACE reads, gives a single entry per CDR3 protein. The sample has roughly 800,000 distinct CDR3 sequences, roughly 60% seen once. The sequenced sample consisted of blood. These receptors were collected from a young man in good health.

In nucleotides, the CDR3 is TGTGCCAGCAGCTCCGCCCCTGCCTCCTACAATGAGCAGTTCTTC. Translating it yields CASSSAPASYNEQFF. V is TRBV7-2 and J is TRBJ2-1, with unresolved D. The length of the CDR3 is 15 residues. The V gene lost 4 bases and the J gene lost 0 bases, with 10 bases spanning the gap. Germline V gene sequence: CDR1 SGHTA, CDR2 FQGNSA.

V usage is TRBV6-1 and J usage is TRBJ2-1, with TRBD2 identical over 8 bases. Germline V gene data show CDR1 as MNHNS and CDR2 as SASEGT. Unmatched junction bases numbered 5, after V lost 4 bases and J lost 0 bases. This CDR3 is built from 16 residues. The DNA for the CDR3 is TGTGCCAGCAGTGGGTTAGCGGGGATCTCCTACAATGAGCAGTTCTTC. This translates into CASSGLAGISYNEQFF.

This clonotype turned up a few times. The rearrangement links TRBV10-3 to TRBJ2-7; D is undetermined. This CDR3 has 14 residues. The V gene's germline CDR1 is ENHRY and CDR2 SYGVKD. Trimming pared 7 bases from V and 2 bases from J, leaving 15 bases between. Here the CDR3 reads CAIKATLSAYEQYF. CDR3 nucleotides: TGTGCCATCAAGGCTACCCTAAGCGCCTACGAGCAGTACTTC.

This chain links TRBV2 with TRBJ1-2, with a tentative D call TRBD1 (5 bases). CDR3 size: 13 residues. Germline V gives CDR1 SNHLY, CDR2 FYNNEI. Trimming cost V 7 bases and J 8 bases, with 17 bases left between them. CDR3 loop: CASNGGTGRGYTF. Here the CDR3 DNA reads TGTGCCAGCAACGGAGGTACAGGTAGAGGCTACACCTTC.

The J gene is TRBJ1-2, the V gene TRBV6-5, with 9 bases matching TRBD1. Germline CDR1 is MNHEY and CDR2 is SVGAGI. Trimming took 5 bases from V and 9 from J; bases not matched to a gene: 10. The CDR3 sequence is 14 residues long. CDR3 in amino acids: CASSTPGQGPSYTF. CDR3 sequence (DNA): TGTGCCAGCAGTACGCCGGGACAGGGCCCCAGCTACACCTTC.

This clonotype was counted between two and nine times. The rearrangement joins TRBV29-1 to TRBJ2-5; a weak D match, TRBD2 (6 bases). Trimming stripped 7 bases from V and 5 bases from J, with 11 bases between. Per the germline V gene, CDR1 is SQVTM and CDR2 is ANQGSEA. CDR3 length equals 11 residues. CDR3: CSAGVGETQYF. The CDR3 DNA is TGCAGCGCGGGGGTCGGGGAGACCCAGTACTTC.

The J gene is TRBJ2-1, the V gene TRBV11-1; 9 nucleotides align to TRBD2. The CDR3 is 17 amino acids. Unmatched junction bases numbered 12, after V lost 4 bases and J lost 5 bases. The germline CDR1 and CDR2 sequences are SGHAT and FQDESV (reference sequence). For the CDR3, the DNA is TGTGCCAGCAGCTCTCAGGGTGTTGGACTAGCGCACAATGAGCAGTTCTTC. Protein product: CASSSQGVGLAHNEQFF.

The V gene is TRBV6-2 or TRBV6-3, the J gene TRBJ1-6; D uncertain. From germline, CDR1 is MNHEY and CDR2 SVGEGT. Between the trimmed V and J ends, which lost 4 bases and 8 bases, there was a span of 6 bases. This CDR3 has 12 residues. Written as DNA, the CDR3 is TGTGCCAGCAGTTTGTTGGATTCACCCCTCCACTTT. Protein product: CASSLLDSPLHF.

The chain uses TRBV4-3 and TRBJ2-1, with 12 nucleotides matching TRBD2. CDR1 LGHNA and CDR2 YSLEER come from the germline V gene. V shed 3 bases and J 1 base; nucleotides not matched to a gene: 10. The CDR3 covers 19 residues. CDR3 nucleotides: TGCGCCAGCAGCCAGAGACTAGCGGGAGAGTCTTGGTCCTACAATGAGCAGTTCTTC. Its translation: CASSQRLAGESWSYNEQFF.

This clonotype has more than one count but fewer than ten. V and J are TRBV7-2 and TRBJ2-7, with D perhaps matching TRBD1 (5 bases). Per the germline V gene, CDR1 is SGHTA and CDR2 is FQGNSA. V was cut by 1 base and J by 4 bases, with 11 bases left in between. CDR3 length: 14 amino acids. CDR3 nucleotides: TGTGCCAGCAGCTTAGTAGAAAAGGGGTACGAGCAGTACTTC. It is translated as CASSLVEKGYEQYF.

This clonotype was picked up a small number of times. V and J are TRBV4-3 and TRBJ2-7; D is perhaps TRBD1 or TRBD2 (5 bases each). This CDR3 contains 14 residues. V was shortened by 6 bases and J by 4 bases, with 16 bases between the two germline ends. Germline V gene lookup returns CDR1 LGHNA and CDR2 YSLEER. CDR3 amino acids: CASRRNPGSYEQYF. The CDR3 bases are TGCGCCAGCAGAAGAAATCCAGGGAGTTACGAGCAGTACTTC.

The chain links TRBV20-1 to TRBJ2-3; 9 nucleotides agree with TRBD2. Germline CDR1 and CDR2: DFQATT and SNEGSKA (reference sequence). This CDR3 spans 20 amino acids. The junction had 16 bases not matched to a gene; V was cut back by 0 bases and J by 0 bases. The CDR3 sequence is CSARDRLTSGYLYSTDTQYF. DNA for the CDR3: TGCAGTGCTAGAGATCGGTTGACTAGCGGATATTTATACAGCACAGATACGCAGTATTTT.

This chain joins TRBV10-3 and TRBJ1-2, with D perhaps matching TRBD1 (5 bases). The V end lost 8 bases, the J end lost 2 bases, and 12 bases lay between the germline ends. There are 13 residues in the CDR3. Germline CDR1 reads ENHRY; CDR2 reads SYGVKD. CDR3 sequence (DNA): TGTGCCATCGGCGGGGGGACCAACTATGGCTACACCTTC. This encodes CAIGGGTNYGYTF.

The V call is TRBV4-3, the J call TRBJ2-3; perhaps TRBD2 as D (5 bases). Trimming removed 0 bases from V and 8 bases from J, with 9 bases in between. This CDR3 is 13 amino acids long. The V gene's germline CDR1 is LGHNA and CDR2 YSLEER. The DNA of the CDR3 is TGCGCCAGCAGCCAAGAGACCCGGGGTACGCAGTATTTT. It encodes CASSQETRGTQYF.

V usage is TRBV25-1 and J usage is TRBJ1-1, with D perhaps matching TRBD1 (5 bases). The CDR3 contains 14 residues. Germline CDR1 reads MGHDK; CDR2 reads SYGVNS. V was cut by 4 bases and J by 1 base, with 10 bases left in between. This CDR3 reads CASSAGPANTEAFF. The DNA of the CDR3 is TGTGCCAGCAGTGCGGGGCCCGCGAACACTGAAGCTTTCTTT.

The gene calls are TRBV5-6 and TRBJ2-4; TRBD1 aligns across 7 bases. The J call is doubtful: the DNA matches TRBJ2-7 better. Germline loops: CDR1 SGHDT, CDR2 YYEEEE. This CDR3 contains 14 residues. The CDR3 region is CASSNNRGYYEQYF. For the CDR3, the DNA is TGTGCCAGCAGCAATAACAGGGGTTACTACGAGCAGTACTTC.

The DNA of the CDR3 is TGTGCCAGCAGTCGACTGGGACAAGGGATAGAAAAACTGTTTTTT. Its translation is CASSRLGQGIEKLFF. The rearrangement uses TRBV4-2 and TRBJ1-4; D perhaps matches TRBD1 (6 bases). Trimming pared 6 bases from V and 8 bases from J, leaving 19 bases between. CDR1 LGHNA and CDR2 YNFKEQ come from the germline V gene. CDR3 length: 15 residues.

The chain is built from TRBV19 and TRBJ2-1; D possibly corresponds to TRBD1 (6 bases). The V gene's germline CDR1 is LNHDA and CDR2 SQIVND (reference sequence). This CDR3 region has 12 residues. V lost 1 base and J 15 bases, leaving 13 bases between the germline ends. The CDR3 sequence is CASSIVGGLRFF. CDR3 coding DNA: TGTGCCAGTAGTATAGTAGGGGGTTTGCGGTTCTTC.

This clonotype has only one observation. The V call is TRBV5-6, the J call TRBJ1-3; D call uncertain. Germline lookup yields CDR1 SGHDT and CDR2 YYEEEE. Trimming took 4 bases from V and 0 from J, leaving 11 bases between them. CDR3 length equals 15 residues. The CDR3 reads CASSGFGSSGNTIYF. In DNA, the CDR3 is TGTGCCAGCAGCGGATTTGGGAGCTCTGGAAACACCATATATTTT.

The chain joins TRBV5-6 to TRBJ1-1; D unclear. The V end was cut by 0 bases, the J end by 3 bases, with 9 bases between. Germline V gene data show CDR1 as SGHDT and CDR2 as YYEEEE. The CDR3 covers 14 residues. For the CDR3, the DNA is TGTGCCAGCAGCTTGGCATGGGTCGACACTGAAGCTTTCTTT. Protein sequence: CASSLAWVDTEAFF.

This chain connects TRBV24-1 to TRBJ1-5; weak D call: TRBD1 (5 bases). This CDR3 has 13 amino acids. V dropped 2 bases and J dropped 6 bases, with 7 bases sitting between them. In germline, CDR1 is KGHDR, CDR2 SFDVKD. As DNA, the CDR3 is TGTGCCACCAGTGATTCTACAGGTCAGCCCCAGCATTTT. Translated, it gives CATSDSTGQPQHF.